A single sample gave rise to the 4 T cell receptor beta chains below, sequenced in a study of T-cell reconstitution after alpha-beta-depleted transplantation in children. Unique molecular identifiers were built into the TCRbeta library. One entry per CDR3 protein results from TCRdb running MiXCR on the PCR reads. The sample lists hundreds of thousands of distinct CDR3 sequences; around a tenth were seen once. The specimen comprised peripheral blood, sampled 180 days after TCRalphabeta/CD19-depleted stem cell transplant. These receptors originate from a male patient between 2 and 15 years old who had a stem cell transplant for chronic granulomatous disease, so the T cells may come from the graft donor.

In this sample, this clonotype turned up many times. V is TRBV29-1 and J is TRBJ2-5; 9 nucleotides line up with TRBD1. CDR1 and CDR2 from the germline V gene are SQVTM and ANQGSEA. The CDR3 loop spans 16 amino acids. Losses at the gene ends were 7 bases for V and 3 bases for J; bases not matched to a gene: 15. CDR3 in DNA: TGCAGCGCCAGAACCTGGGACAGGGTCGTAGAAGAGACCCAGTACTTC. Its protein is CSARTWDRVVEETQYF.

This clonotype was detected many times. The gene calls are TRBV12-3 or TRBV12-4 and TRBJ1-1; TRBD1 might be the D (6 bases). V lost 3 bases and J lost 5, with 16 bases in between. This CDR3 has 15 residues. CDR3 DNA: TGTGCCAGCAGTTTCATAGGGGGGGCGCGGACTGAAGCTTTCTTT. Translating gives CASSFIGGARTEAFF.

In its sample, this clonotype was seen many times. V and J are TRBV7-6 and TRBJ2-7, with 7 positions matching TRBD2. This CDR3 is built from 15 residues. The V gene end was trimmed by 5 bases and the J gene end by 3 bases; junction bases not matched to a gene: 10. Germline values: CDR1 SGHVS, CDR2 FNYEAQ. DNA for the CDR3: TGTGCCAGCAGCCCCGCGGGGCGGGAGTACTACGAGCAGTACTTC. Translation: CASSPAGREYYEQYF.

This clonotype was detected many times. The J gene is TRBJ2-3, the V gene TRBV29-1; D is unresolved. CDR1 and CDR2 (germline): SQVTM, ANQGSEA. The V gene lost 1 base and the J gene lost 1 base, with 6 bases spanning the gap. The CDR3 has 13 residues. CDR3: CSVEVQRTDTQYF. DNA for the CDR3: TGCAGCGTTGAAGTCCAGCGCACAGATACGCAGTATTTT.